This TCR beta chain was documented in a study of CD8+ T cells in alopecia areata. In the study overall: Treated patients received oral tofacitinib, 5 to 10 mg twice daily. Study conclusions and caveats: Sharing of TCR sequences between patients (possibly for HLA-related reasons) was less clear than in mice. Normal scalp showed lower clonality than lesional scalp, especially alopecia totalis/universalis.

RNA was extracted and reverse transcribed into cDNA as the sequencing template. Sequencing used immunoSEQ multiplex PCR; TCRdb keeps in-frame clones, though not all of them. The table lists some 150,000 clones, approximately 70% of them singletons. The investigators collected lesional scalp punch biopsies and peripheral blood from alopecia areata patients. Details on this clone: What it recognizes is unknown.

The specimen was CD8+ T cells sorted from blood, collected at week 0. This TCR derives from a human donor with alopecia areata.

The DNA of the CDR3 is TGTGCCTGTTCCCCCGGACAGATTGGAGCCCAAGAGACCCAGTACTTC. Its translation is CACSPGQIGAQETQYF. The gene calls are TRBV30 and TRBJ2-5; TRBD1 is a possible D gene (6 bases). The V end was cut by 6 bases, the J end by 1 base, with 21 bases between. The CDR3 has 16 amino acids. Germline CDR1 GTSNPN, CDR2 SVGIG (reference sequence).